In this sample, the clone carrying this T cell receptor beta chain turned up a few times. Its antigen is not known. Germline assignment: CDR1 LNHDA and CDR2 SQIVND (reference sequence). The CDR3 sequence is 16 residues long. V shed 0 bases, J shed 4 bases, and the junction held 6 bases outside the gene matches. The study enrolled patients aged 18 to 65 with newly diagnosed hyperthyroidism of under 2 months' duration. Blood was sampled at initial diagnosis of hyperthyroidism, prior to onset of any ophthalmopathy symptoms. PBMCs were obtained from approximately 10 ml fresh peripheral blood. This specimen belongs to a study of T cells in Graves' hyperthyroidism and ophthalmopathy. General study points: Researchers report that a 13 V-J model separated ophthalmopathy from stable hyperthyroidism.

The investigators amplified TCR beta CDR3 regions from RNA transcripts. The HTBI primer set served for first-round RT-PCR of the TCR CDR3. TCRdb itself ran the multiplex PCR reads through MiXCR, one entry per CDR3 protein. The sample records a few hundred thousand distinct CDR3 sequences, roughly 15% being singletons. The rearrangement joins TRBV19 to TRBJ2-1; 7 bases align to TRBD2. This clonotype originated in a woman in her forties with Graves' hyperthyroidism that later progressed to Graves' ophthalmopathy. Source material: blood. CDR3 DNA: TGTGCCAGTAGTATAGATGCTAGCGGAGGATACAATGAGCAGTTCTTC. Its translation: CASSIDASGGYNEQFF.